This TCR beta chain was found in a study of cytomegalovirus exposure and HLA in healthy donors. Study-wide context: Of all 400 or so donors who were genotyped, around 79% belonged to the Caucasian-associated ancestry cluster. Study-level results: Accounts indicate the classifier identified cytomegalovirus status with strong specificity and sensitivity. Among TCR beta chains, those listed as cytomegalovirus-associated numbered around 180.

Turning to this clone: Its antigen is not identified.

Germline values: CDR1 MGHRA, CDR2 YSYEKL. With 4 bases clipped from V and 1 base from J, the junction kept 10 bases outside the gene matches. The CDR3 consists of 16 residues. It was with 60 Vbeta and 13 Jbeta primers that the PCR ran. In the original workflow: Unique TCR beta chains totaled some 80 million in a later count, with some 10 million of them shared. Here immunoSEQ multiplex PCR was the method, and the copy in TCRdb shows in-frame clones only, minus some. V, J and clone size are taken as reported in that table, and D and trimming were inferred from the DNA itself. The data contain 50,000 or so clones, around 81% of them singletons.

The source material was PBMCs. The rearrangement joins TRBV4-1 to TRBJ2-7; 7 nucleotides agree with TRBD2. This receptor was obtained from a boy aged 10-17 years in good health and CMV-seropositive. CDR3 sequence: CASSRTGTTGSYEQYF. In nucleotides, the CDR3 is TGCGCCAGCAGCCGAACCGGGACTACGGGATCCTACGAGCAGTACTTC.